One sample yielded the 8 T cell receptor beta chains listed below, sequenced in a study of molecular identifiers for immune sequencing clone quantification. MiXCR was run by TCRdb on the PCR reads, yielding one entry per CDR3 protein. The repertoire holds around 470,000 distinct CDR3 sequences, with 20% to 25% as singletons. The sequenced sample consisted of naive CD8+ T cells from blood, with Jurkat cell RNA spiked in. Indicated subset: FACS-sorted CD8+CD4-CCR7+CD45RA+ naive T cells. These receptor sequences come from a human donor in good health. Some libraries in this study had Jurkat cell RNA spiked in.

This clonotype was detected only a few times. The V call is TRBV4-3, the J call TRBJ2-1; D call uncertain. CDR1 is LGHNA and CDR2 is YSLEER in the germline V gene. The CDR3 spans 15 residues. V was pared by 0 bases and J by 4 bases, with 10 bases between. The CDR3 loop reads CASSQDFREYNEQFF. Written as DNA, the CDR3 is TGCGCCAGCAGCCAAGATTTTAGGGAATACAATGAGCAGTTCTTC.

This clonotype has only a few counts. The chain links TRBV4-1 to TRBJ2-7; D is unclear. The CDR3 loop spans 15 amino acids. Germline CDR1 and CDR2: MGHRA and YSYEKL. Trimming pared 4 bases from V and 0 bases from J, leaving 13 bases between. The CDR3 loop reads CASSLQSRSSYEQYF. For the CDR3, the DNA is TGCGCCAGCAGCCTACAGTCCCGAAGCTCCTACGAGCAGTACTTC.

CDR3: CASSVGGGTYGYTF. The DNA of the CDR3 is TGTGCCAGCAGCGTAGGAGGCGGGACCTATGGCTACACCTTC. This chain links TRBV9 with TRBJ1-2, with D possibly TRBD1 on 5 matching bases. Germline values: CDR1 SGDLS, CDR2 YYNGEE. V dropped 0 bases and J dropped 4 bases, with 10 bases sitting between them. The CDR3 length is 14 residues.

This clonotype occurred a few times. The J gene is TRBJ2-6, the V gene TRBV9; TRBD2 is a possible D gene (5 bases). Per the germline V gene, CDR1 is SGDLS and CDR2 is YYNGEE. V was pared by 4 bases and J by 6 bases, with 8 bases between. The length of the CDR3 is 13 residues. The CDR3: CASSPRAANVLTF. The DNA of the CDR3 is TGTGCCAGCAGCCCGAGGGCGGCCAACGTCCTGACTTTC.

This clonotype was recorded only once. The junction and the germline gene differ at one end; a read error may be behind it. This chain connects TRBV6-2 or TRBV6-3 to TRBJ1-1, with D possibly TRBD1 on 5 matching bases. Germline lookup yields CDR1 MNHEY and CDR2 SVGEGT. The CDR3 has 12 residues. The CDR3 DNA follows: TGTGCCAGCAGTTACGACAGCTCTGAAGCTTCCTTT. This translates into CASSYDSSEASF.

This clonotype was counted at least ten times. The chain recombines TRBV7-6 with TRBJ1-1; possibly TRBD1 for D (5 bases). V was clipped by 2 bases and J by 1 base, with 14 bases between them. The CDR3 has 16 residues. The germline V gene encodes CDR1 SGHVS and CDR2 FNYEAQ. Written as DNA, the CDR3 is TGTGCCAGCAGCTTAATCGGGGCAGGGAGGAACACTGAAGCTTTCTTT. Translation: CASSLIGAGRNTEAFF.

The chain has TRBV12-3 or TRBV12-4 and TRBJ2-3; D tentatively reads TRBD1 or TRBD2 (6 bases each). V lost 6 bases and J lost 4, with 14 bases in between. The CDR3 contains 14 residues. In DNA form, the CDR3 reads TGTGCCAGCAGCGCCGGGGGCCCCTCAGATACGCAGTATTTT. Translated, it gives CASSAGGPSDTQYF.

The V gene is TRBV13, the J gene TRBJ2-3; 8 nucleotides match TRBD2. In germline, CDR1 is PRHDT, CDR2 FYEKMQ (reference sequence). The junction had 5 bases not matched to a gene; V was cut back by 0 bases and J by 6 bases. The CDR3 runs to 15 residues. CDR3 region: CASSLGVSGVDTQYF. The CDR3 DNA sequence: TGTGCCAGCAGCTTAGGCGTTAGCGGGGTGGATACGCAGTATTTT.